This entry lists 7 T cell receptor beta chains sequenced from one sample in a study of shared clonotypes between healthy human individuals. Terminally differentiated effector memory CD45RA+ cells were excluded from the naive CD8 cells, which were CD45RO-negative and positively selected for CCR7. The table came from immunoSEQ multiplex PCR; TCRdb's copy has only in-frame clones and leaves some out. This sample carries over 750,000 clones, 96% of them seen once, and the ten largest clones take under 0.25%. The sample consisted of naive CD8+ T cells sorted from blood. The receptor source for this set is a man under 40 in good health.

The rearrangement uses TRBV6-5 and TRBJ2-2; either TRBD1 or TRBD2 may supply D (5 bases each). CDR1 and CDR2 (germline): MNHEY, SVGAGI. Trimming took off 2 bases at V and 4 bases at J, with 11 bases between the two ends. This CDR3 spans 15 amino acids. The CDR3 protein is CASSYGGFSTGELFF. DNA of the CDR3: TGTGCCAGCAGTTACGGGGGTTTCTCCACCGGGGAGCTGTTTTTT.

This chain joins TRBV7-9 and TRBJ2-7, with D unresolved. The CDR3 sequence is 12 residues long. The germline V gene has CDR1 SEHNR and CDR2 FQNEAQ (reference sequence). Trimming removed 5 bases at V and 5 bases at J, with 10 bases between. The CDR3 loop reads CASSVGSNEQYF. As DNA, the CDR3 is TGTGCCAGCAGCGTCGGGTCCAACGAGCAGTACTTC.

This chain joins TRBV7-9 and TRBJ2-3, with TRBD2 identical over 14 bases. From germline, CDR1 is SEHNR and CDR2 FQNEAQ (reference sequence). This CDR3 has 17 amino acids. V lost 5 bases and J lost 6; bases outside the gene matches: 10. The CDR3 DNA is TGTGCCAGCAGCGGAGGACTAGCGGGAGGTTACAGGGATACGCAGTATTTT. This gives the protein CASSGGLAGGYRDTQYF.

The chain uses TRBV13 and TRBJ2-3, with D possibly TRBD2 on 6 matching bases. The CDR3 is 16 residues long. Between the trimmed V and J ends, which lost 1 base and 2 bases, there was a span of 13 bases. Germline loops: CDR1 PRHDT, CDR2 FYEKMQ (reference sequence). CDR3: CASSLVEGKDTDTQYF. The CDR3 DNA reads as TGTGCCAGCAGCTTAGTGGAGGGAAAGGACACAGATACGCAGTATTTT.

V and J are TRBV10-2 and TRBJ2-6, with D perhaps TRBD2 (5 bases). Per germline, CDR1 WSHSY and CDR2 SAAADI. V was pared by 6 bases and J by 2 bases, with 23 bases between. The CDR3 is 19 residues long. The CDR3 region is CASSHPHDPTGTGANVLTF. CDR3 coding DNA: TGCGCCAGCAGCCACCCACACGATCCCACGGGGACTGGGGCCAACGTCCTGACTTTC.

As concerns this clone: This CDR3 is also generated by other DNA sequences in the sample. This chain uses TRBV7-9 with TRBJ2-7, with 14 bases fitting TRBD2. The CDR3 consists of 15 residues. CDR1 is SEHNR, CDR2 FQNEAQ, per germline (reference sequence). V gave up 5 bases and J gave up 4 bases; unmatched junction bases: 4. The CDR3 spells CASSTGLAGAYEQYF. DNA of the CDR3: TGTGCCAGCAGCACGGGACTAGCGGGAGCGTACGAGCAGTACTTC.

The chain uses TRBV28 and TRBJ1-5; no clear D. The CDR3 sequence is 12 residues long. Trimming removed 10 bases from V and 5 bases from J, with 12 bases in between. CDR1 is MDHEN and CDR2 is SYDVKM in the germline V gene. The CDR3 sequence is CATQFGYQPQHF. CDR3 sequence (DNA): TGTGCCACCCAGTTTGGTTATCAGCCCCAGCATTTT.